One sample yielded the 10 T cell receptor beta chains listed below, sequenced in a study of T cells in localized non-small cell lung cancer. Assay used: immunoSEQ multiplex PCR; TCRdb lists only in-frame clones, some missing. The data show around 15,000 clones, with around 85% seen just once and roughly 4% held by the top ten. The specimen was peripheral blood, collected before any cancer treatment. The receptors originated from a woman between 35 and 75 years old with stage I lung adenocarcinoma.

The gene calls are TRBV14 and TRBJ1-2; D gene uncertain. CDR1 and CDR2 from the germline V gene are SGHDN and FVKESK. The CDR3 extends over 16 amino acids. V lost 0 bases to trimming and J lost 4 bases, with 15 bases between them. CDR3 residues: CASSQESTIFGYGYTF. Here the CDR3 DNA reads TGTGCCAGCAGCCAAGAGAGTACTATTTTTGGCTATGGCTACACCTTC. Full variable domain (missing parts from reference TRBV14 and TRBJ1-2): EAGVTQFPSHSVIEKGQTVTLRCDPISGHDNLYWYRRVMGKEIKFLLHFVKESKQDESGMPNNRFLAERTGGTYSTLKVQPAELEDSGVYFCASSQESTIFGYGYTFGSGTRLTVV.

This clone was found once. The V and J genes are TRBV7-2 and TRBJ2-3; the D is unclear. Looked up from germline, CDR1 is SGHTA and CDR2 is FQGNSA. This CDR3 spans 15 amino acids. The V gene lost 5 bases and the J gene lost 2 bases, with 14 bases spanning the gap. For the CDR3, the DNA is TGTGCCAGCAGCACCCAAGGATACTTCACAGATACGCAGTATTTT. This gives the protein CASSTQGYFTDTQYF.

The gene calls are TRBV30 and TRBJ1-1; no definite D call. Trimming took 3 bases from V and 11 from J, leaving 16 bases between them. This CDR3 is built from 12 residues. From germline, CDR1 is GTSNPN and CDR2 SVGIG (reference sequence). CDR3 bases: TGTGCCTGGAGAAAGGTTACCTCAGCGGCTTTCTTT. Translated, it gives CAWRKVTSAAFF.

This chain connects TRBV28 to TRBJ1-1; 8 bases fit TRBD1. V was clipped by 4 bases and J by 5 bases; unmatched bases: 12. The CDR3 is 16 residues long. The germline CDR1 and CDR2 sequences are MDHEN and SYDVKM. The CDR3, as DNA: TGTGCCAGCAGTTCACCCTCGACAGGGGCCTCGACTGAAGCTTTCTTT. This sequence encodes CASSSPSTGASTEAFF.

The rearrangement joins TRBV27 to TRBJ1-5; D not resolved. The CDR3 loop spans 13 amino acids. V was pared by 2 bases and J by 6 bases, with 8 bases between. CDR1 and CDR2 from the germline V gene are MNHEY and SMNVEV (reference sequence). CDR3 coding DNA: TGTGCCAGCAGTTTACGGGCGGGTCAGCCCCAGCATTTT. This encodes CASSLRAGQPQHF.

The chain combines TRBV28 with TRBJ1-2; maybe TRBD1 (6 bases). This CDR3 is built from 16 residues. Germline CDR1 reads MDHEN; CDR2 reads SYDVKM. V lost 0 bases, J lost 8 bases, and 19 bases lay in between. The CDR3 loop is CASSLWAAKGEVGYTF. The CDR3 DNA sequence: TGTGCCAGCAGTTTATGGGCGGCAAAGGGGGAGGTAGGCTACACCTTC.

V gene TRBV7-9 combines with J gene TRBJ2-1, with 9 bases aligning to TRBD2. With V trimmed by 2 bases and J by 5 bases, 4 bases remained unmatched. CDR3 length equals 15 residues. The V gene's germline CDR1 is SEHNR and CDR2 FQNEAQ (reference sequence). The CDR3 reads CASSLFSGGNNEQFF. For the CDR3, the DNA is TGTGCCAGCAGCTTATTTAGCGGGGGCAACAATGAGCAGTTCTTC.

V usage is TRBV2 and J usage is TRBJ2-5, with TRBD2 identical over 7 bases. This CDR3 is built from 13 residues. Germline CDR1 SNHLY, CDR2 FYNNEI. Trimming at V came to 4 bases and at J to 6 bases, leaving 5 bases not matched to a gene. CDR3 nucleotides: TGTGCCAGCAGTGGGACTAGGGGAAAGACCCAGTACTTC. Translated, it gives CASSGTRGKTQYF.

The chain is built from TRBV6-5 and TRBJ2-1; D is unclear. The CDR3 is 12 residues long. The V gene's germline CDR1 is MNHEY and CDR2 SVGAGI. V was cut by 7 bases and J by 6 bases, with 10 bases left in between. In DNA, the CDR3 is TGTGCCAGCAATTTCCCCCCCAATGAGCAGTTCTTC. This gives the protein CASNFPPNEQFF.

This sequence joins TRBV9 and TRBJ1-1; D not certain. The CDR3 has 14 amino acids. CDR1 and CDR2 (germline): SGDLS, YYNGEE. Between the trimmed V and J ends, which lost 2 bases and 0 bases, there was a span of 8 bases. CDR3 sequence (DNA): TGTGCCAGCAGCGTGATCAGCATGAACACTGAAGCTTTCTTT. Protein sequence: CASSVISMNTEAFF.